This TCR beta chain was sequenced during a study of neurological immune-mediated disorders. Findings and caveats of the study: In HTLV-1-associated myelopathy, TCR clonal expansion was greatest, and in multiple sclerosis it was least, below healthy controls. No CDR3 amino acid sequences recurred among expanded clones across subjects, suggesting private repertoires in all groups.

2 million PBMCs stored at -80 C were the source of the unsorted libraries. The sample holds many counts of this clonotype. The antigen is undetermined. Looked up from germline, CDR1 is DFQATT and CDR2 is SNEGSKA (reference sequence). V gave up 8 bases and J gave up 5 bases; unmatched junction bases: 4. The CDR3 extends over 11 amino acids. TCRdb recomputed calls from the 5' RACE reads with MiXCR, one row per CDR3 protein. The data show approximately 58,000 distinct CDR3 sequences, with over 10% seen just once and 1.5% to 2% held by the top ten. The chain uses TRBV20-1 and TRBJ2-7; 9 positions agree with TRBD1. The TCR comes from a man in his sixties in good health. The sequenced sample was PBMCs. As DNA, the CDR3 is TGCAGTCCGGGACAGGGTGACGAGCAGTACTTC. Translating it yields CSPGQGDEQYF.